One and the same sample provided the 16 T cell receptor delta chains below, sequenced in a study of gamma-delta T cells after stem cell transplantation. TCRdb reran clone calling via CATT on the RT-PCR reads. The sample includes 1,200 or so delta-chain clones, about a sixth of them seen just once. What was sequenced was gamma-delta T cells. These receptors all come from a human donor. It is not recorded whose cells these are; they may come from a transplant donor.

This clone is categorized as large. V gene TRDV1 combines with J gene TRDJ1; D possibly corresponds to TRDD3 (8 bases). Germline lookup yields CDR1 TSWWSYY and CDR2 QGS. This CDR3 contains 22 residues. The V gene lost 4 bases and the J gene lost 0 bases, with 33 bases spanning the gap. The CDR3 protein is CALGADQFLLRWGMSYTDKLIF. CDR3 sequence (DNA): TGTGCTCTTGGGGCCGACCAATTCCTACTAAGGTGGGGGATGTCCTACACCGATAAACTCATCTTT.

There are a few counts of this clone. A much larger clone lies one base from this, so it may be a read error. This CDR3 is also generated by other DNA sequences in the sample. CDR3: CALGELSYWGLAGIF. Here the CDR3 DNA reads TGTGCTCTTGGGGAACTGTCGTACTGGGGCCTCGCAGGCATCTTC. J is TRDJ1 and V is TRDV1, with 7 bases matching TRDD3. Germline assignment: CDR1 TSWWSYY and CDR2 QGS. The CDR3 covers 15 residues.

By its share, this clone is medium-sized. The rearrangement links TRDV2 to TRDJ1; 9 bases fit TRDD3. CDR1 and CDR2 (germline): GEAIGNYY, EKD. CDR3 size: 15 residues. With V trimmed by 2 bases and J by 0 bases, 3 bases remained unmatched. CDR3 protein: CACDILGEYTDKLIF. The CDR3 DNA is TGTGCCTGTGACATACTGGGGGAGTACACCGATAAACTCATCTTT.

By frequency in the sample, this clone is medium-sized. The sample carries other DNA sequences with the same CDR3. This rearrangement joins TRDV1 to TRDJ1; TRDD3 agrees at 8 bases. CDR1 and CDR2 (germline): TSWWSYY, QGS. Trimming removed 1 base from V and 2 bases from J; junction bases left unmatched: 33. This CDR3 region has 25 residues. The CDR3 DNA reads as TGTGCTCTTGGGGAACCCCTAGTCGGGTCCATCATACTGGGGGCCAATCCCGAGGAAACCGATAAACTCATCTTT. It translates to CALGEPLVGSIILGANPEETDKLIF.

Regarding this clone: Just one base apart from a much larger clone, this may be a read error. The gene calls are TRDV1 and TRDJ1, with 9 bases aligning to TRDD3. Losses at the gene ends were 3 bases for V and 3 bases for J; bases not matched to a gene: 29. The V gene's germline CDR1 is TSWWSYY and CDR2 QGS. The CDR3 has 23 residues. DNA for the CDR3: TGTGCTCTTGGGGATAAACTACGTCCCGGGGGATACAGGGCCTCTTGGGGGGCCGATAAACTCATCTTT. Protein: CALGDKLRPGGYRASWGADKLIF.

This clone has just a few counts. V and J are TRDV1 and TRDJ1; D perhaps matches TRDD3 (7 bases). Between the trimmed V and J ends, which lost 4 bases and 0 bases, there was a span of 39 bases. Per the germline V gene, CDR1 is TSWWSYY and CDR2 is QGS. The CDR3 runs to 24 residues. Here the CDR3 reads CALGVDGLPKALGELKIYTDKLIF. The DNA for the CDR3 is TGTGCTCTTGGGGTAGATGGCCTTCCCAAAGCCTTGGGGGAACTTAAAATTTACACCGATAAACTCATCTTT.

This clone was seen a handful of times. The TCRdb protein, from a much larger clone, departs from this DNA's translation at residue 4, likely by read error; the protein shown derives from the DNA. The CDR3 DNA follows: TGTGCCTGTGGCTTCGTCACCTCCAGGGTCACCGATAAACTCATCTTT. It yields the protein CACGFVTSRVTDKLIF. This chain connects TRDV2 to TRDJ1; D remains ambiguous. The CDR3 extends over 16 amino acids. Germline V gene sequence: CDR1 GEAIGNYY, CDR2 EKD. V lost 5 bases and J lost 1, with 19 bases in between.

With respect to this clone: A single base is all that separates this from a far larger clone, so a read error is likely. Here the CDR3 reads CAFRPTFTYSWYTDKLIF. CDR3 sequence (DNA): TGTGCCTTTCGACCCACCTTTACCTACTCATGGTACACCGATAAACTCATCTTT. The chain carries TRDV3 and TRDJ1; D is possibly TRDD2 (5 bases). V was trimmed by 2 bases and J by 0 bases, leaving 25 bases between them. Germline V CDR1 and CDR2: TVYSNPD, GDNSRS (reference sequence). CDR3 length: 18 amino acids.

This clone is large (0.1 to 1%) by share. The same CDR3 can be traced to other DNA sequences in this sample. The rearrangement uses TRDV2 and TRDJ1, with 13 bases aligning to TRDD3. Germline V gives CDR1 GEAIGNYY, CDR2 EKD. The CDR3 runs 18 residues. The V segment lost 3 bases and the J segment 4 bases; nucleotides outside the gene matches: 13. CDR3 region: CACDLLGDTRALYDKLIF. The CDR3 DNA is TGTGCCTGTGACCTACTGGGGGATACGCGGGCCTTGTACGATAAACTCATCTTT.

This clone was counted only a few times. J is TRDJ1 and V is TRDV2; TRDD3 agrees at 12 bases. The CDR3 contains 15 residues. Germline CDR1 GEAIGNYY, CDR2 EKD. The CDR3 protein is CAGLGDTQYTDKLIF. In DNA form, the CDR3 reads TGTGCAGGACTGGGGGATACTCAGTACACCGATAAACTCATCTTT.

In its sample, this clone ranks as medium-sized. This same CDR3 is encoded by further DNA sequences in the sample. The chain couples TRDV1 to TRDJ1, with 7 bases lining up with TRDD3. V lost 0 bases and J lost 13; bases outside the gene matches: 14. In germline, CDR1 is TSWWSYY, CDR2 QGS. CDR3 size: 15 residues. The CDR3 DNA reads TGTGCTCTTGGGGAACTGTCGTACTGGGGCCTCGCAGGCATCTTT. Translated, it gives CALGELSYWGLAGIF.

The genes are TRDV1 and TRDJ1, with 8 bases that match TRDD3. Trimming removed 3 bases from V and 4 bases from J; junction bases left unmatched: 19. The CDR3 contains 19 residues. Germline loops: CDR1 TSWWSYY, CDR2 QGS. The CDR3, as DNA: TGTGCTCTTGGGGATCGCCCTTTCCCGCGACTGGGGGCTCACGATAAACTCATCTTT. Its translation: CALGDRPFPRLGAHDKLIF.

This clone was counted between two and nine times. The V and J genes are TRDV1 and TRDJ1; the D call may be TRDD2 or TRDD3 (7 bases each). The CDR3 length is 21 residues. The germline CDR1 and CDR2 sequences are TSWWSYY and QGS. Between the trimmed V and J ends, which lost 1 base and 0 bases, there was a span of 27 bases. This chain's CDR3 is CALGEPPSWPLGVVYTDKLIF. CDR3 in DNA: TGTGCTCTTGGGGAACCGCCTTCCTGGCCCCTGGGGGTTGTGTACACCGATAAACTCATCTTT.

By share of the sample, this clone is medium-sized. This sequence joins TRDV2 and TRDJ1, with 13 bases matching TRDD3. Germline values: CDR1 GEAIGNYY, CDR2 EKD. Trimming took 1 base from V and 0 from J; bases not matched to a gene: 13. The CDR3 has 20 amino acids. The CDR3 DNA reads TGTGCCTGTGACACATTACTGGGGGATACGCAGGCGCTTGACACCGATAAACTCATCTTT. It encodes CACDTLLGDTQALDTDKLIF.

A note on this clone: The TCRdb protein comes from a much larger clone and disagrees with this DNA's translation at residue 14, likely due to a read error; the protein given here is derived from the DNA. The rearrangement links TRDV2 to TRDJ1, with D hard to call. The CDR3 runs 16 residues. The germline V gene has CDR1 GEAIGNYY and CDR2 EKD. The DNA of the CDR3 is TGTGCCTGTGACACCGTTAACCGGGTCGGGTTCGATAAACCCATCTTT. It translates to CACDTVNRVGFDKPIF.

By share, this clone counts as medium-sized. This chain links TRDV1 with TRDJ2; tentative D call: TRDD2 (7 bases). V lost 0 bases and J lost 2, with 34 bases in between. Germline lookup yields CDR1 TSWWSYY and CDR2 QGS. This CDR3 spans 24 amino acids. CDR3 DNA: TGTGCTCTTGGGGAACTAGCGAACGGTCGGTTCCTACACTCCTGGGGTTCCTTGACAGCACAACTCTTCTTT. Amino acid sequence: CALGELANGRFLHSWGSLTAQLFF.